A selection of T cell receptor beta chains follows, all from one sample in a study of spatial heterogeneity in lung cancer. MiXCR, run by TCRdb on the 5' RACE reads, gives a single entry per CDR3 protein. The profile shows 43,000 or so distinct CDR3 sequences, almost 7% of them singletons. The specimen was PBMCs, collected at surgery. The source of these receptors is a female donor with early-stage non-small cell lung cancer. Both conserved end residues are part of each CDR3. The D gene is left open where the match is weak. The size field is filled for only some rows; it gives once, few, many or a size class.

. . TRBJ1-1 15 TRBV18 TGTGCCAGCTCACCGGGGTCCGGATCGAACACTGAAGCTTTCTTT CASSPGSGSNTEAFF
many TRBD1 TRBJ2-4 17 TRBV18 TGTGCCAGCTCACCACCGGGACAGGGATTAGCCAAAAACATTCAGTACTTC CASSPPGQGLAKNIQYF
many . TRBJ2-2 15 TRBV2 TGTGCCAGCCAGGGGTTCGGACAAAACACCGGGGAGCTGTTTTTT CASQGFGQNTGELFF
many . TRBJ2-2 16 TRBV12-5 TGTGCTAGTGGTTCCAGGGGAGGGCCGACCACCGGGGAGCTGTTTTTT CASGSRGGPTTGELFF
. . TRBJ2-1 14 TRBV5-1 TGCGCCAGCAGTTCCCGGGGGCTAAACAATGAGCAGTTCTTC CASSSRGLNNEQFF
. . TRBJ2-7 18 TRBV4-1 TGCGCCAGCAGCCAAGTGTGGGGTCAGGGGATGTTCTCCTACGAGCAGTACTTC CASSQVWGQGMFSYEQYF
. . TRBJ2-3 15 TRBV9 TGTGCCAGAAGCCCTGGACTAACAGGGTCAGATACGCAGTATTTT CARSPGLTGSDTQYF
. . TRBJ2-7 13 TRBV20-1 TGCAGTGCTGGGGACATGCCCCTCTACGAGCAGTACTTC CSAGDMPLYEQYF
. . TRBJ2-7 12 TRBV12-3/TRBV12-4 TGTGCCAGCAGTTGGTACCCGAGCGAGCAGTACTTC CASSWYPSEQYF
few TRBD1 TRBJ2-1 17 TRBV6-2/TRBV6-3 TGTGCCAGCCGTCCCCCCCACCGGGACAGGGAATACAATGAGCAGTTCTTC CASRPPHRDREYNEQFF
many TRBD2 TRBJ2-5 15 TRBV7-9 TGTGCCAGCACTCCGGCTAGCGGGGGGGTAAAGACCCAGTACTTC CASTPASGGVKTQYF
. . TRBJ2-1 15 TRBV11-2 TGTGCCAGCAGCTTGGCGGAGAGCTCCTACAATGAGCAGATCTTC CASSLAESSYNEQIF
. . TRBJ2-7 13 TRBV4-1 TGCGCCAGCAGCCAAGTAGGATTATTCGAGCAGTACTTC CASSQVGLFEQYF
few . TRBJ2-5 16 TRBV7-2 TGTGCCAGCAGCTTAGCCCCAGGAGGAGCCGGGGAGACCCAGTACTTC CASSLAPGGAGETQYF
. TRBD1 TRBJ1-3 15 TRBV12-3/TRBV12-4 TGTGCCAGCAGGGCAACAGGGGGCTCTGGAAACACCATATATTTT CASRATGGSGNTIYF